The present T cell receptor beta chain was sequenced within a study of T cells in tuberculosis. Study-level information: This South African cohort compared adolescents with or without latent tuberculosis against adults with active tuberculosis.

Study results and caveats: GMM-specific TCRs were nearer to active tuberculosis alpha repertoires, suggesting expansion.

Germline CDR1 and CDR2: SQVTM and ANQGSEA. The CDR3 covers 12 residues. Trimming removed 7 bases from V and 13 bases from J, with 20 bases in between. The time point is: new active TB diagnosis, blood taken before or within 7 days of starting treatment. Patients were newly diagnosed, HIV-seronegative, and aged 18 or older. Each clinical donor contributed on average around 100,000 T cells from unsorted cryopreserved PBMC. The table came from immunoSEQ multiplex PCR; TCRdb's copy has only in-frame clones and leaves some out. Of more than 35,000 clones listed, 94% were seen once; the top ten hold more than 4%. Concerning this clone itself: Its antigen is currently unknown.

Sequenced material: PBMCs, taken at tuberculosis diagnosis. The gene calls are TRBV29-1 and TRBJ2-1; tentative D call: TRBD1 (5 bases). This TCR derives from an adult with tuberculosis. DNA for the CDR3: TGCAGCGCTAAGACTGCGCAGGGAATTCAGTTCTTC. Its translation: CSAKTAQGIQFF.